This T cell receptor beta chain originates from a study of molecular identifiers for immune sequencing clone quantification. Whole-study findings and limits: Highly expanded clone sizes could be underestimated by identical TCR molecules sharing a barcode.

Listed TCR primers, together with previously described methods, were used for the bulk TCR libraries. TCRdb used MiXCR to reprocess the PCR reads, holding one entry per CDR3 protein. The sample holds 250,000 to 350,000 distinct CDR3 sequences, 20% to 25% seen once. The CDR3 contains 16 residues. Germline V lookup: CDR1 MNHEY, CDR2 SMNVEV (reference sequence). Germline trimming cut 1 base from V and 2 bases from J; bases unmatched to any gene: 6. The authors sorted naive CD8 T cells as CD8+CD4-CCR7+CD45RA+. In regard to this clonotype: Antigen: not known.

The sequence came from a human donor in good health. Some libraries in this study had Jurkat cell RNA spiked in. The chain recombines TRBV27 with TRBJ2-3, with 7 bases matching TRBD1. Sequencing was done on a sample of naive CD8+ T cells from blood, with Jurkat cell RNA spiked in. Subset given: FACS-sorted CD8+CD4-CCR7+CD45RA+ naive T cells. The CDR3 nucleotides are TGTGCCAGCAGTTTATTGACAGGGAGTTTCACAGATACGCAGTATTTT. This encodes CASSLLTGSFTDTQYF.